The 3 T cell receptor beta chains presented below share a single source sample, sequenced in a study of blood T cell repertoires in COVID-19. Data came from immunoSEQ multiplex PCR; TCRdb stores just in-frame clones and leaves some out. The sample includes about 230,000 clones, 83% of them seen just once. Input material: peripheral blood. The receptor source for this set is a woman in her 70s with active or convalescent COVID-19.

This clone was observed a few times. The chain carries TRBV27 and TRBJ2-5; 9 bases agree with TRBD2. There are 12 residues in the CDR3. Germline CDR1 is MNHEY and CDR2 is SMNVEV (reference sequence). The CDR3 reads CRGAGGPETQYF. The CDR3, as DNA: TGTCGAGGGGCGGGAGGGCCCGAGACCCAGTACTTC.

The chain recombines TRBV11-2 with TRBJ1-4; D is possibly TRBD1 (6 bases). The germline CDR1 and CDR2 sequences are SGHAT and FQNNGV. Trimming pared 5 bases from V and 0 bases from J, leaving 22 bases between. The CDR3 has 19 amino acids. The DNA for the CDR3 is TGTGCCAGCAGCCCCCGCCCCGGGTACAGGGAATCAACTAATGAAAAACTGTTTTTT. The encoded protein is CASSPRPGYRESTNEKLFF. The entire variable domain, with the rest obtained from reference TRBV11-2 and TRBJ1-4, is as follows: EAGVAQSPRYKIIEKRQSVAFWCNPISGHATLYWYQQILGQGPKLLIQFQNNGVVDDSQLPKDRFSAERLKGVDSTLKIQPAKLEDSAVYLCASSPRPGYRESTNEKLFFGSGTQLSVL.

V and J are TRBV29-1 and TRBJ1-2, with TRBD1 matching 7 bases. This CDR3 has 15 residues. The germline CDR1 and CDR2 sequences are SQVTM and ANQGSEA. The trim removed 0 bases at V and 6 bases at J, leaving 10 bases unmatched. CDR3 loop: CSVEDPDRGGDGYTF. CDR3 nucleotides: TGCAGCGTTGAAGATCCAGACAGAGGGGGCGATGGCTACACCTTC.